The present TCR beta chain was sequenced within a study of T cell repertoires in cytomegalovirus infection. Overall study context: A matching HLA type, together with CMV infection, was signaled by public TCR beta signatures. Whole-study results and caveats: CMV-specific TCR beta clonotypes restricted by HLA-C dominated the ex vivo response. Summed frequency of shared TCR beta families picked out CMV carriers who also had the relevant HLA.

Trimming took 6 bases from V and 4 from J; bases not matched to a gene: 4. CDR3 length: 14 amino acids. Germline CDR1 reads SNHLY; CDR2 reads FYNNEI. This clonotype was detected many times. Antigen unknown. MiXCR, run by TCRdb on the reads, gives a single entry per CDR3 protein. The sample yields about 130,000 distinct CDR3 sequences, approximately 9.2% seen once. This clonotype originated in a human donor in good health (CMV status not recorded). Some clones in this sample may be carry-over from other donors' samples. Sequences were obtained from PBMCs. The chain has TRBV2 and TRBJ2-1; 9 bases match TRBD1. Written as DNA, the CDR3 is TGTGCCAGCAGGGGGGACAGGGCTTACAATGAGCAGTTCTTC. Translating it yields CASRGDRAYNEQFF.